The 29 T cell receptor beta chains given below trace back to one sample, sequenced in a study of cytomegalovirus exposure and HLA in healthy donors. It was with 60 Vbeta and 13 Jbeta primers that the PCR ran. Using immunoSEQ multiplex PCR, the repertoire was profiled, and TCRdb retains in-frame clones only, with some absent. This sample has about 190,000 clones, with around 82% found just once. Sequenced: PBMCs. These receptors all stem from a man aged 40-49 years in good health and CMV-seropositive.

The rearrangement links TRBV12-5 to TRBJ1-1, with 7 bases aligning to TRBD1. This CDR3 has 12 residues. The V gene end was trimmed by 5 bases and the J gene end by 4 bases; junction bases not matched to a gene: 1. The germline gives CDR1 LGHNT, CDR2 FRNRAP. The CDR3 DNA is TGTGCTAGTGGTCCAGGGGGCACTGAAGCTTTCTTT. This encodes CASGPGGTEAFF.

This clone came up once. The V and J genes are TRBV28 and TRBJ1-1; 8 bases are shared with TRBD1. V gave up 7 bases and J gave up 4 bases; unmatched junction bases: 14. Germline assignment: CDR1 MDHEN and CDR2 SYDVKM. This CDR3 has 16 amino acids. This CDR3 is CASTDGGGTGVTEAFF. DNA for the CDR3: TGTGCCAGCACCGATGGGGGGGGGACAGGAGTCACTGAAGCTTTCTTT.

The chain uses TRBV11-2 and TRBJ2-1, with D possibly being TRBD2 (6 bases). Trimming removed 3 bases from V and 7 bases from J, with 13 bases in between. Per the germline V gene, CDR1 is SGHAT and CDR2 is FQNNGV. The CDR3 spans 14 residues. The CDR3 reads CASSLGDWLNEQFF. In nucleotides, the CDR3 is TGTGCCAGCAGCTTGGGGGACTGGTTAAATGAGCAGTTCTTC.

The rearrangement uses TRBV5-1 and TRBJ2-5; unclear D gene. The V gene lost 0 bases and the J gene lost 5 bases, with 11 bases spanning the gap. CDR3 length: 14 residues. Per the germline V gene, CDR1 is SGHRS and CDR2 is YFSETQ. The CDR3 here is CASSLVTIGETQYF. DNA of the CDR3: TGCGCCAGCAGCTTGGTTACTATTGGGGAGACCCAGTACTTC.

The chain uses TRBV7-9 and TRBJ2-1; 7 positions agree with TRBD1. The CDR3 sequence is 16 residues long. Germline V CDR1 and CDR2: SEHNR, FQNEAQ (reference sequence). Losses at the gene ends were 5 bases for V and 6 bases for J; bases not matched to a gene: 13. The DNA for the CDR3 is TGTGCCAGCAGCCACCTCGGGCAGGGGGTGGCCAATGAGCAGTTCTTC. This translates into CASSHLGQGVANEQFF.

The rearrangement joins TRBV27 to TRBJ2-1; D is ambiguous. V was pared by 3 bases and J by 4 bases, with 7 bases between. Germline CDR1 MNHEY, CDR2 SMNVEV (reference sequence). The CDR3 is 13 residues long. CDR3 DNA sequence: TGTGCCAGCAGTTTGAGTCGATACAATGAGCAGTTCTTC. It encodes CASSLSRYNEQFF.

The chain is built from TRBV4-2 and TRBJ1-4, with 9 bases that match TRBD1. Germline values: CDR1 LGHNA, CDR2 YNFKEQ. V was pared by 4 bases and J by 5 bases, with 11 bases of the junction left unmatched. This CDR3 has 17 residues. The DNA for the CDR3 is TGTGCCAGCAGCCGACTCCGCACACAGGGGGCAAATGAAAAACTGTTTTTT. This gives the protein CASSRLRTQGANEKLFF.

This clone showed up just a few times. CDR3 amino acids: CASTPFPGGASDQPQHF. The CDR3 DNA reads TGTGCCAGCACCCCATTTCCGGGGGGGGCGAGCGATCAGCCCCAGCATTTT. The V gene is TRBV21-1, the J gene TRBJ1-5. TRBV21-1 is a listed pseudogene. The CDR3 totals 17 residues.

The chain is built from TRBV10-2 and TRBJ2-7; the match to TRBD2 covers 11 bases. The germline V gene encodes CDR1 WSHSY and CDR2 SAAADI. J was trimmed by 6 bases and V by 4 bases; bases with no gene match: 5. This CDR3 has 14 amino acids. Here the CDR3 DNA reads TGCGCCAGCAGTGTACGGCTAGCGGGAGGCGAGCAGTACTTC. This encodes CASSVRLAGGEQYF.

The V gene is TRBV7-9, the J gene TRBJ1-1; tentative D call: TRBD1 (6 bases). Germline CDR1 SEHNR, CDR2 FQNEAQ (reference sequence). This CDR3 spans 18 amino acids. Trimming removed 1 base at V and 1 base at J, with 19 bases between. CDR3 residues: CASSLEARGVSRNTEAFF. In nucleotides, the CDR3 is TGTGCCAGCAGCTTAGAGGCCAGGGGAGTTTCGAGGAACACTGAAGCTTTCTTT. The complete variable domain, with remaining parts taken from reference TRBV7-9 and TRBJ1-1, reads DTGVSQNPRHKITKRGQNVTFRCDPISEHNRLYWYRQTLGQGPEFLTYFQNEAQLEKSRLLSDRFSAERPKGSFSTLEIQRTEQGDSAMYLCASSLEARGVSRNTEAFFGQGTRLTVV.

The CDR3 DNA sequence: TGTGCCAGCAGCTCCAACAGGGTAGGCTACACCTTC. Translated: CASSSNRVGYTF. V is TRBV7-2 and J is TRBJ1-2; TRBD1 might be the D (6 bases). Trimming took 4 bases from V and 8 from J, leaving 11 bases between them. The CDR3 sequence is 12 residues long. Per germline, CDR1 SGHTA and CDR2 FQGNSA.

The rearrangement uses TRBV5-1 and TRBJ2-7; 11 bases match TRBD2. Germline assignment: CDR1 SGHRS and CDR2 YFSETQ. Trimming took 1 base from V and 1 from J; bases not matched to a gene: 10. The CDR3 totals 18 residues. The DNA for the CDR3 is TGCGCCAGCAGCTTGCCTACTAGCGGGAGTTACCCTTCCTACGAGCAGTACTTC. Its translation is CASSLPTSGSYPSYEQYF.

There are a few counts of this clone. V is TRBV19 and J is TRBJ1-2; 8 bases are shared with TRBD1. V shed 7 bases and J 4 bases; nucleotides not matched to a gene: 8. This CDR3 is built from 14 residues. In germline, CDR1 is LNHDA, CDR2 SQIVND (reference sequence). CDR3 sequence reads: CASIERQGSYGYTF. Here the CDR3 DNA reads TGTGCCAGTATCGAAAGACAGGGGAGCTATGGCTACACCTTC.

The chain links TRBV4-2 to TRBJ1-2; D unclear. The CDR3 loop spans 14 amino acids. V was trimmed by 2 bases and J by 1 base, leaving 8 bases between them. From germline, CDR1 is LGHNA and CDR2 YNFKEQ. CDR3 in DNA: TGTGCCAGCAGCCAACCAACAGATAACTATGGCTACACCTTC. Translating it yields CASSQPTDNYGYTF.

This rearrangement joins TRBV9 to TRBJ2-7; 8 nucleotides align to TRBD1. The CDR3 is 14 amino acids. CDR1 and CDR2 (germline): SGDLS, YYNGEE. The V gene end was trimmed by 2 bases and the J gene end by 2 bases; junction bases not matched to a gene: 3. The CDR3 is CASSVGTGPYEQYF. In nucleotides, the CDR3 is TGTGCCAGCAGCGTCGGGACAGGTCCCTACGAGCAGTACTTC.

V is TRBV9 and J is TRBJ1-2; no clear D gene. The germline gives CDR1 SGDLS, CDR2 YYNGEE. The CDR3 contains 12 residues. Trimming took off 5 bases at V and 4 bases at J, with 9 bases between the two ends. In nucleotides, the CDR3 is TGTGCCAGCAGTGACGGGTCCTATGGCTACACCTTC. This codes for CASSDGSYGYTF.

The chain uses TRBV19 and TRBJ1-2; 7 nucleotides match TRBD1. CDR1 is LNHDA and CDR2 is SQIVND in the germline V gene (reference sequence). The CDR3 spans 11 residues. Trimming cost V 6 bases and J 7 bases; bases outside gene matches: 2. This CDR3 is CASRTGRGYTF. Written as DNA, the CDR3 is TGTGCCAGTAGGACAGGGCGTGGCTACACCTTC.

J is TRBJ2-7 and V is TRBV5-1; TRBD2 agrees at 10 bases. CDR3 length: 14 residues. CDR1 and CDR2 (germline): SGHRS, YFSETQ. The J segment lost 2 bases and the V segment lost 3 bases, leaving 2 bases of the junction unmatched. The CDR3 nucleotides are TGCGCCAGCAGCTCCCTAGCGGGAGCCTACGAGCAGTACTTC. It specifies CASSSLAGAYEQYF.

This clone is a singleton in its sample. The gene calls are TRBV7-2 and TRBJ2-7; D might be TRBD2 (6 bases). The CDR3 loop spans 15 amino acids. Trimming pared 2 bases from V and 5 bases from J, leaving 16 bases between. Germline V lookup: CDR1 SGHTA, CDR2 FQGNSA. In DNA, the CDR3 is TGTGCCAGCAGCTTACGGGGGATCTTCTTCCACGAGCAGTACTTC. This gives the protein CASSLRGIFFHEQYF.

The chain uses TRBV5-3 and TRBJ1-1; D is perhaps TRBD1 (6 bases). TRBV5-3 is filed as an ORF, its function uncertain. The ends were cut back, 9 bases at V and 5 bases at J, with 20 bases in the middle. This CDR3 is 14 amino acids long. The CDR3 DNA is TGTGCCAACGTACCCGGGGGGCCGGGAACTGAAGCTTTCTTT. It codes for CANVPGGPGTEAFF.

This clone came up a few times. The gene calls are TRBV27 and TRBJ2-1, with 11 nucleotides matching TRBD2. The germline V gene has CDR1 MNHEY and CDR2 SMNVEV (reference sequence). The CDR3 contains 18 residues. V was clipped by 4 bases and J by 5 bases; unmatched bases: 13. As DNA, the CDR3 is TGTGCCAGCAGTTACCTGACTAGCGGGGCTTCAGAGAACAATGAGCAGTTCTTC. It yields the protein CASSYLTSGASENNEQFF.

The chain uses TRBV28 and TRBJ1-5; D unclear. With 6 bases removed from V and 6 bases from J, the gap between germline ends came to 18 bases. CDR3 length: 15 amino acids. CDR1 is MDHEN, CDR2 SYDVKM, per germline. The CDR3 spells CASRPTGDRSQPQHF. The CDR3 bases are TGTGCCAGCAGACCTACGGGTGACCGAAGTCAGCCCCAGCATTTT.

This clone was detected only a few times. This chain links TRBV9 with TRBJ2-1; 7 nucleotides match TRBD2. V lost 7 bases and J lost 4; bases outside the gene matches: 2. CDR1 and CDR2 (germline): SGDLS, YYNGEE. CDR3 length: 12 amino acids. The CDR3 spells CASGRAYNEQFF. The CDR3 nucleotides are TGTGCCAGCGGGAGGGCTTACAATGAGCAGTTCTTC. Complete variable domain (other parts from reference TRBV9 and TRBJ2-1): DSGVTQTPKHLITATGQRVTLRCSPRSGDLSVYWYQQSLDQGLQFLIQYYNGEERAKGNILERFSAQQFPDLHSELNLSSLELGDSALYFCASGRAYNEQFFGPGTRLTVL.

This clone came up once. The chain links TRBV28 to TRBJ2-5; no reliable D call. Trimming removed 2 bases at V and 5 bases at J, with 12 bases between. This CDR3 contains 14 residues. Germline V gene lookup returns CDR1 MDHEN and CDR2 SYDVKM. CDR3 region: CASSLGGRSETQYF. In nucleotides, the CDR3 is TGTGCCAGCAGTTTAGGTGGTAGGAGCGAGACCCAGTACTTC.

This chain connects TRBV19 to TRBJ2-3, with 7 bases that match TRBD2. V lost 3 bases to trimming and J lost 7 bases; unmatched junction nucleotides: 19. Germline V gene data show CDR1 as LNHDA and CDR2 as SQIVND (reference sequence). This CDR3 is built from 18 residues. CDR3 amino acids: CASSISWQREPSRNTQYF. The CDR3 DNA reads as TGTGCCAGTAGTATTTCCTGGCAGCGGGAACCGTCGAGAAATACGCAGTATTTT.

The chain combines TRBV28 with TRBJ2-1; the match to TRBD1 covers 7 bases. The ends lost 2 bases at V and 5 bases at J; junction bases unmatched: 9. Germline loops: CDR1 MDHEN, CDR2 SYDVKM. The CDR3 has 16 residues. In nucleotides, the CDR3 is TGTGCCAGCAGTTTACAAATGACAGGGATCGACAATGAGCAGTTCTTC. Translated, it gives CASSLQMTGIDNEQFF. The complete variable domain, with remaining parts taken from reference TRBV28 and TRBJ2-1, reads DVKVTQSSRYLVKRTGEKVFLECVQDMDHENMFWYRQDPGLGLRLIYFSYDVKMKEKGDIPEGYSVSREKKERFSLILESASTNQTSMYLCASSLQMTGIDNEQFFGPGTRLTVL.

The chain combines TRBV27 with TRBJ1-2; D is possibly TRBD1 (6 bases). Deletions cut 6 bases from V and 7 bases from J, with 15 bases between. CDR1 is MNHEY and CDR2 is SMNVEV in the germline V gene (reference sequence). This CDR3 has 13 amino acids. Here the CDR3 DNA reads TGTGCCAGCAGGGCTACAGGGTTGGGTGGCTACACCTTC. It encodes CASRATGLGGYTF.

The chain employs TRBV29-1 and TRBJ2-7, with 8 positions matching TRBD2. Germline CDR1 reads SQVTM; CDR2 reads ANQGSEA. This CDR3 contains 15 residues. V shed 6 bases, J shed 2 bases, and the junction held 12 bases outside the gene matches. The CDR3 region is CSVETDREGAYEQYF. CDR3 nucleotide sequence: TGCAGCGTAGAAACCGATCGGGAGGGCGCCTACGAGCAGTACTTC.

This clone has just one count. The chain joins TRBV7-9 to TRBJ2-2; tentative D call: TRBD2 (7 bases). V was cut by 1 base and J by 4 bases, with 16 bases left in between. The CDR3 has 17 residues. Germline V lookup: CDR1 SEHNR, CDR2 FQNEAQ (reference sequence). The CDR3 sequence is CASSLELVGGPTGELFF. The DNA for the CDR3 is TGTGCCAGCAGCTTAGAACTGGTCGGGGGGCCCACCGGGGAGCTGTTTTTT.